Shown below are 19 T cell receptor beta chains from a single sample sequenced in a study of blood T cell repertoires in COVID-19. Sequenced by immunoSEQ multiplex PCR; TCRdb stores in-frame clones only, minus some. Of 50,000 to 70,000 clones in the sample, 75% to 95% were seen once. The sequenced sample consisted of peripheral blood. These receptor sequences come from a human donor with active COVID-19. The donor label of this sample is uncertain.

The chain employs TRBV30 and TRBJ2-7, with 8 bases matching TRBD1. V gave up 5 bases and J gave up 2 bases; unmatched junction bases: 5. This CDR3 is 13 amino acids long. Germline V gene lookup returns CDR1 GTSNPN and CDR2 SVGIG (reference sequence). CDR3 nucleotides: TGTGCCTGGGGCAGGGGGCAGACCTACGAGCAGTACTTC. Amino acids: CAWGRGQTYEQYF.

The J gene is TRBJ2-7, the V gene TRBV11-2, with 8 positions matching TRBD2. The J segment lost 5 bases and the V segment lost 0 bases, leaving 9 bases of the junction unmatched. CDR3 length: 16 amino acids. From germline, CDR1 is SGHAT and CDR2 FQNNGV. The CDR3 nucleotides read TGTGCCAGCAGCTTAGAGGCGTGCGGGGGGACCCACGAGCAGTACGTC. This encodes CASSLEACGGTHEQYV.

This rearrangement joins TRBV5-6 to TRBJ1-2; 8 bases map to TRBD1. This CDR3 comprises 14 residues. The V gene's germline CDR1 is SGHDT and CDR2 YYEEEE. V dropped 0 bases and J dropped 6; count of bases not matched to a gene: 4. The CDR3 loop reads CASSLAATGDGYTF. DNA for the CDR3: TGTGCCAGCAGCTTGGCCGCGACAGGGGATGGCTACACCTTC.

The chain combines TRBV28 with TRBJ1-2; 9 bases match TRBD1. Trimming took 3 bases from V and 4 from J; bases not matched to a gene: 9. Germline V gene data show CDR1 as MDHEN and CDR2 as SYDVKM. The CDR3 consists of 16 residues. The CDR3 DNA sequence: TGTGCCAGCAGTTTTTGGGACAGGGAGCCCTTCTATGGCTACACCTTC. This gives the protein CASSFWDREPFYGYTF.

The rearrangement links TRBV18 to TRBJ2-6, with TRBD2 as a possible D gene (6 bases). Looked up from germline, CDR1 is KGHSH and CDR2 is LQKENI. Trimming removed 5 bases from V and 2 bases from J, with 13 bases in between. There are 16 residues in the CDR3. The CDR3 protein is CASSVRGLTGANVLTF. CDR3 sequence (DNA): TGTGCCAGCTCAGTGCGGGGTCTGACTGGGGCCAACGTCCTGACTTTC.

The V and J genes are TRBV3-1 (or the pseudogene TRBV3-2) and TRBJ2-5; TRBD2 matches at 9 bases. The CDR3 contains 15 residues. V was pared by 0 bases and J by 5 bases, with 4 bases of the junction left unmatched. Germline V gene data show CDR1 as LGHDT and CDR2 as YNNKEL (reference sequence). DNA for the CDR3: TGTGCCAGCAGCCAAGAATGGGGGACTAGCGAGACCCAGTACTTC. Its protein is CASSQEWGTSETQYF.

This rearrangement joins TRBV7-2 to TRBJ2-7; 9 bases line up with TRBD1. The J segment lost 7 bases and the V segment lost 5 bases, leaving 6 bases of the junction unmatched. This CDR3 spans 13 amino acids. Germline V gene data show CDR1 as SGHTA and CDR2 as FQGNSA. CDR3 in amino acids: CASSRDRVEEQYF. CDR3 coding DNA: TGTGCCAGCAGCCGGGACAGGGTTGAGGAGCAGTACTTC.

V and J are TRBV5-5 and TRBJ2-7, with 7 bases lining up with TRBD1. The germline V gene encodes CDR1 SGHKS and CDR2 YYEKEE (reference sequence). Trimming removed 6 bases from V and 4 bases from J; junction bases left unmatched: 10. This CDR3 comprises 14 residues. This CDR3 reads CASIPGQAVYEQYF. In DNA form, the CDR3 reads TGTGCCAGCATCCCTGGACAGGCCGTTTACGAGCAGTACTTC.

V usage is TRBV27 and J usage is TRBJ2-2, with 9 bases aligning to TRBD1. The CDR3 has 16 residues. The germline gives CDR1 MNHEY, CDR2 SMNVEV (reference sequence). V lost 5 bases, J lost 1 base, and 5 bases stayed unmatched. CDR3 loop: CASSTPGQGNTGELFF. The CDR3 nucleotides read TGTGCCAGCAGTACGCCGGGACAGGGGAACACCGGGGAGCTGTTTTTT.

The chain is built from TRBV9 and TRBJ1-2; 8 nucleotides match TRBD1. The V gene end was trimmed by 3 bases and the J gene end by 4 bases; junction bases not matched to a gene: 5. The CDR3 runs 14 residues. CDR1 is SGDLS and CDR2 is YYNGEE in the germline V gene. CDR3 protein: CASSETGVGYGYTF. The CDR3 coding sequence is TGTGCCAGCAGCGAGACAGGGGTAGGCTATGGCTACACCTTC.

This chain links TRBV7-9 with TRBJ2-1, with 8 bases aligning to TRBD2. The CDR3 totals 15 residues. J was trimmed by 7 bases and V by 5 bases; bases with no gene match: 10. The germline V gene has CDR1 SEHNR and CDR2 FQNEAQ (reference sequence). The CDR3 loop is CASSPRGGGPNEQFF. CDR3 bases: TGTGCCAGCAGCCCCCGGGGCGGGGGGCCGAATGAGCAGTTCTTC. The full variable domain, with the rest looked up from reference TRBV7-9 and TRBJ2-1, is DTGVSQNPRHKITKRGQNVTFRCDPISEHNRLYWYRQTLGQGPEFLTYFQNEAQLEKSRLLSDRFSAERPKGSFSTLEIQRTEQGDSAMYLCASSPRGGGPNEQFFGPGTRLTVL.

CDR3 DNA sequence: TGTGCCAGTACCCCTCGGGGAAATAGCAATCAGCCCCAGCATTTT. Its protein is CASTPRGNSNQPQHF. The chain couples TRBV19 to TRBJ1-5; D unclear. This CDR3 spans 15 amino acids. Germline V gene sequence: CDR1 LNHDA, CDR2 SQIVND (reference sequence). The V and J ends lost 7 bases and 0 bases respectively, with 13 bases between them.

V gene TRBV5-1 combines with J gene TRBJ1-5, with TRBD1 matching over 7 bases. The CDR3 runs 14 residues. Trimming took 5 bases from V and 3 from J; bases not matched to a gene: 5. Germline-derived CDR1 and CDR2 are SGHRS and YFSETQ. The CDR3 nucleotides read TGCGCCAGCAGTACCGGGACAGACAATCAGCCCCAGCATTTT. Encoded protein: CASSTGTDNQPQHF.

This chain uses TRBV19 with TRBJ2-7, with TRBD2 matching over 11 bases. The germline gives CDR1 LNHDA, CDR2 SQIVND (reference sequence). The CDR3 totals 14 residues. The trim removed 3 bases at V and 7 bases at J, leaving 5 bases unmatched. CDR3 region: CASSMLAGGGEQYF. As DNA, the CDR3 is TGTGCCAGTAGTATGCTAGCGGGAGGAGGTGAGCAGTACTTC.

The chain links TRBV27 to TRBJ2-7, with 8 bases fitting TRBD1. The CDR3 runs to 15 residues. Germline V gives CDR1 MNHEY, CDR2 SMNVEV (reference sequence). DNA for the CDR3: TGTGCTCCCCCGCCCCCTGGACAGGGCTTCTACGAGCAGTACTTC. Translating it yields CAPPPPGQGFYEQYF.

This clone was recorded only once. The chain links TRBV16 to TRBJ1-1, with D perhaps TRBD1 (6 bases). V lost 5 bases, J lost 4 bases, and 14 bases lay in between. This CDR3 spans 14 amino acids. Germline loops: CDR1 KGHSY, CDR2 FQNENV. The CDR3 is CASSDGQGTTEAFF. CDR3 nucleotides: TGTGCCAGCAGCGACGGGCAGGGGACCACTGAAGCTTTCTTT.

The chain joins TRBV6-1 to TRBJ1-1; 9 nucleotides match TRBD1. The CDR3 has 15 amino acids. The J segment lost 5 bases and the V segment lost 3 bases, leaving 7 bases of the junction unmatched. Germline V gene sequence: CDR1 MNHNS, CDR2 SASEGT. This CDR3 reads CASSDGGTGRTEAFF. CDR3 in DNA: TGTGCCAGCAGTGATGGAGGGACAGGGAGAACTGAAGCTTTCTTT.

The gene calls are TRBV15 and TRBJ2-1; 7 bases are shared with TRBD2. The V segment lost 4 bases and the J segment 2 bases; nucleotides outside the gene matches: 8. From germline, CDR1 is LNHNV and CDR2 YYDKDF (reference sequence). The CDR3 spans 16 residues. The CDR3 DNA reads TGTGCCACCAGCAACCCTGGGGGGGGTACCTACAATGAGCAGTTCTTC. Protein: CATSNPGGGTYNEQFF.

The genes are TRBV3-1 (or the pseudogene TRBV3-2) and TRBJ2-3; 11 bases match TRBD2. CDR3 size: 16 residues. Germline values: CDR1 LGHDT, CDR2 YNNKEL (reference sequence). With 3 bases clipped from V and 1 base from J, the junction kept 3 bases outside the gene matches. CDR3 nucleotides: TGTGCCAGCAGCCAGATAGCGGGGGGGCGCACAGATACGCAGTATTTT. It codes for CASSQIAGGRTDTQYF.